The next 32 T cell receptor beta chains were all read from a single sample in a study of blood T cell repertoires in COVID-19. Produced via immunoSEQ multiplex PCR; TCRdb's table is partial and in-frame only. The sample records roughly 50,000 clones, approximately 80% being singletons. Sequencing input: peripheral blood. These receptors originate from a human donor with active or convalescent COVID-19. The donor label of this sample is uncertain.

This chain uses TRBV7-3 with TRBJ2-2; D might be TRBD1 (6 bases). The germline CDR1 and CDR2 sequences are SGHTA and FQGTGA. V was clipped by 4 bases and J by 4 bases, with 19 bases between them. This CDR3 is 17 amino acids long. CDR3 in DNA: TGTGCCAGCAGCTCATTGCAGGGGCCCCGAACCACCGGGGAGCTGTTTTTT. Protein product: CASSSLQGPRTTGELFF.

CDR3 nucleotides: TGTGCCAGCTCACCAGTGAACACAGGACTAGCGGGGGCAGGGATGGATACGCAGTATTTT. Its protein is CASSPVNTGLAGAGMDTQYF. The chain combines TRBV18 with TRBJ2-3; 13 nucleotides line up with TRBD2. Germline CDR1 KGHSH, CDR2 LQKENI. Unmatched junction bases numbered 17, after V lost 2 bases and J lost 6 bases. The CDR3 spans 20 residues.

This chain connects TRBV9 to TRBJ1-2; D remains unclear. The CDR3 has 13 residues. CDR1 SGDLS and CDR2 YYNGEE come from the germline V gene. V lost 0 bases and J 4 bases, leaving 7 bases between the germline ends. The CDR3 here is CASSVGVAYGYTF. The CDR3 DNA is TGTGCCAGCAGCGTAGGGGTAGCCTATGGCTACACCTTC.

The genes are TRBV11-3 and TRBJ1-1; the match to TRBD1 covers 7 bases. The V and J ends lost 5 bases and 1 base, in that order; junction bases with no gene match: 4. Germline CDR1 reads SGHNT; CDR2 reads YENEEA. This CDR3 contains 14 residues. CDR3 DNA: TGTGCCAGCAGCGCCGGACAGGCGAACACTGAAGCTTTCTTT. Residues: CASSAGQANTEAFF.

The chain has TRBV13 and TRBJ1-6; 8 bases fit TRBD1. CDR3 length: 18 residues. V was clipped by 4 bases and J by 5 bases; unmatched bases: 13. CDR1 and CDR2 from the germline V gene are PRHDT and FYEKMQ (reference sequence). CDR3 nucleotide sequence: TGTGCCAGCAGCTCACTCACCCCTCCGGGACAGGATAATTCACCCCTCCACTTT. The encoded protein is CASSSLTPPGQDNSPLHF.

V is TRBV6-1 and J is TRBJ1-1; perhaps TRBD1 as D (5 bases). The germline V and J ends were trimmed by 3 bases and 2 bases, with 10 bases remaining between them. Germline loops: CDR1 MNHNS, CDR2 SASEGT. The CDR3 has 14 amino acids. This CDR3 is CASSEEGPNTEAFF. The CDR3 region has the DNA TGTGCCAGCAGTGAGGAGGGGCCTAACACTGAAGCTTTCTTT.

V gene TRBV7-3 combines with J gene TRBJ2-3; 10 positions match TRBD2. This CDR3 has 17 amino acids. V gave up 2 bases and J gave up 7 bases; unmatched junction bases: 12. From germline, CDR1 is SGHTA and CDR2 FQGTGA. The CDR3 region has the DNA TGTGCCAGCAGCTTACAGGCCGCTAGCGGGAGTATAAATACGCAGTATTTT. Amino acid sequence: CASSLQAASGSINTQYF.

The chain recombines TRBV24-1 with TRBJ2-5; D not resolved. The germline V gene has CDR1 KGHDR and CDR2 SFDVKD. Trimming pared 3 bases from V and 5 bases from J, leaving 12 bases between. This CDR3 has 14 amino acids. CDR3 protein: CATSDPLEVETQYF. CDR3 nucleotides: TGTGCCACCAGTGATCCGCTAGAGGTCGAGACCCAGTACTTC.

The V gene is TRBV18, the J gene TRBJ2-1; 11 bases line up with TRBD2. Germline-derived CDR1 and CDR2 are KGHSH and LQKENI. The trim removed 2 bases at V and 8 bases at J, leaving 17 bases unmatched. The CDR3 runs 19 residues. In DNA, the CDR3 is TGTGCCAGCTCACCATCCCCGAAAGTAGTGACTAGCGGGATCGATGAGCAGTTCTTC. Its protein product is CASSPSPKVVTSGIDEQFF. The entire variable domain, with the rest obtained from reference TRBV18 and TRBJ2-1, is as follows: NAGVMQNPRHLVRRRGQEARLRCSPMKGHSHVYWYRQLPEEGLKFMVYLQKENIIDESGMPKERFSAEFPKEGPSILRIQQVVRGDSAAYFCASSPSPKVVTSGIDEQFFGPGTRLTVL.

This chain joins TRBV24-1 and TRBJ1-1; a weak D match, TRBD1 (5 bases). CDR3 length: 15 residues. Germline CDR1 KGHDR, CDR2 SFDVKD. The V and J ends lost 2 bases and 6 bases respectively, with 15 bases between them. Here the CDR3 reads CATSDSSGYRAEAFF. Here the CDR3 DNA reads TGTGCCACCAGTGATTCGTCAGGGTATAGGGCTGAAGCTTTCTTT.

The genes are TRBV7-9 and TRBJ2-7; 7 bases agree with TRBD2. The J segment lost 4 bases and the V segment lost 5 bases, leaving 11 bases of the junction unmatched. Germline assignment: CDR1 SEHNR and CDR2 FQNEAQ (reference sequence). The CDR3 sequence is 15 residues long. The CDR3 DNA reads as TGTGCCAGCAGCCGATCCTCTAGCGGAGGGTACGAGCAGTACTTC. Amino acids: CASSRSSSGGYEQYF.

The chain joins TRBV11-2 to TRBJ2-7; D perhaps matches TRBD1 (7 bases). Trimming removed 1 base at V and 3 bases at J, with 25 bases between. Germline CDR1 is SGHAT and CDR2 is FQNNGV. The CDR3 covers 19 residues. The CDR3 spells CASSLVFLGPAGQIYEQYF. The CDR3 region has the DNA TGTGCCAGCAGCTTAGTGTTCCTGGGTCCGGCGGGACAGATCTACGAGCAGTACTTC.

The rearrangement joins TRBV7-2 to TRBJ2-7, with D hard to call. The V and J ends lost 2 bases and 3 bases respectively, with 5 bases between them. Germline V gene sequence: CDR1 SGHTA, CDR2 FQGNSA. CDR3 size: 12 residues. The CDR3 loop is CASSLSIYEQYF. The CDR3 DNA reads TGTGCCAGCAGCTTAAGCATCTACGAGCAGTACTTC.

The chain combines TRBV19 with TRBJ2-3; D possibly corresponds to TRBD1 (5 bases). Deletions cut 5 bases from V and 6 bases from J, with 18 bases between. The CDR3 spans 15 residues. Per germline, CDR1 LNHDA and CDR2 SQIVND (reference sequence). As DNA, the CDR3 is TGTGCCAGTAGTCCTTTACAGGCCAACGGGGATACGCAGTATTTT. It codes for CASSPLQANGDTQYF.

The chain employs TRBV27 and TRBJ2-1, with 12 positions matching TRBD2. This CDR3 is built from 15 residues. Germline V gene data show CDR1 as MNHEY and CDR2 as SMNVEV (reference sequence). With V trimmed by 9 bases and J by 8 bases, 11 bases remained unmatched. DNA for the CDR3: TGTGCCAGTTTGGCGACTAGCGGGAGACGTCATGAGCAGTTCTTC. Translated: CASLATSGRRHEQFF.

V and J are TRBV4-3 and TRBJ2-2; 9 bases line up with TRBD2. V gave up 8 bases and J gave up 1 base; unmatched junction bases: 5. This CDR3 is 15 amino acids long. Germline CDR1 is LGHNA and CDR2 is YSLEER. The CDR3 DNA reads TGCGCCAGCGGAAGCGGGAGGCTGAACACCGGGGAGCTGTTTTTT. It yields the protein CASGSGRLNTGELFF.

J is TRBJ2-1 and V is TRBV9, with 8 bases that match TRBD1. J lost 7 bases, V lost 4 bases, and 10 bases had no gene match. The CDR3 runs to 15 residues. Looked up from germline, CDR1 is SGDLS and CDR2 is YYNGEE. The CDR3 DNA follows: TGTGCCAGCAGCTTCGGACAGGGAAAAGGGAATGAGCAGTTCTTC. This codes for CASSFGQGKGNEQFF.

In regard to this clone: Other DNA sequences of this sample code for an identical CDR3. The chain combines TRBV4-1 with TRBJ2-2; 8 bases line up with TRBD2. Germline CDR1 reads MGHRA; CDR2 reads YSYEKL. The CDR3 totals 15 residues. This CDR3 is CPRSLPGGGPGELFF. The CDR3 nucleotides read TGCCCCCGCAGCCTGCCCGGGGGGGGCCCCGGGGAGCTGTTTTTT.

The rearrangement uses TRBV6-5 and TRBJ2-7; D might be TRBD1 (7 bases). This CDR3 is built from 14 residues. Between the trimmed V and J ends, which lost 10 bases and 1 base, there was a span of 17 bases. CDR1 and CDR2 (germline): MNHEY, SVGAGI. In DNA form, the CDR3 reads TGTGCCACGTCCCAGGCAGGGGGGTCCTACGAGCAGTACTTC. Translation: CATSQAGGSYEQYF.

This chain connects TRBV18 to TRBJ1-2; TRBD1 matches at 12 bases. The V and J ends lost 0 bases and 12 bases, in that order; junction bases with no gene match: 5. Germline V gives CDR1 KGHSH, CDR2 LQKENI. The length of the CDR3 is 14 residues. The CDR3 sequence: CASSPPGQGAAHTF. The CDR3 coding sequence is TGTGCCAGCTCACCACCGGGACAGGGGGCGGCCCACACCTTC.

This chain links TRBV7-2 with TRBJ1-1; D not resolved. The ends were cut back, 1 base at V and 3 bases at J, with 18 bases in the middle. Germline V CDR1 and CDR2: SGHTA, FQGNSA. The CDR3 totals 17 residues. The CDR3 protein is CASSLGSSGVLDTEAFF. In DNA form, the CDR3 reads TGTGCCAGCAGCTTAGGATCGTCCGGGGTATTGGACACTGAAGCTTTCTTT.

Turning to this clone: The identical CDR3 is also encoded by other nucleotide sequences in the sample. The chain carries TRBV9 and TRBJ1-4; D is unclear. Trimming stripped 0 bases from V and 0 bases from J, with 9 bases between. Germline assignment: CDR1 SGDLS and CDR2 YYNGEE. This CDR3 spans 16 amino acids. The CDR3 loop is CASSVATGATNEKLFF. CDR3 coding DNA: TGTGCCAGCAGCGTAGCTACTGGTGCAACTAATGAAAAACTGTTTTTT.

The V gene is TRBV3-1 (or the pseudogene TRBV3-2), the J gene TRBJ1-4; no clear D. This CDR3 spans 12 amino acids. V was cut by 8 bases and J by 7 bases, with 11 bases left in between. Germline values: CDR1 LGHDT, CDR2 YNNKEL (reference sequence). In DNA, the CDR3 is TGTGCCAGCCGAGTGACGGGTGAAAAACTGTTTTTT. This encodes CASRVTGEKLFF.

The chain is built from TRBV28 and TRBJ1-5, with 10 bases lining up with TRBD1. V shed 4 bases, J shed 0 bases, and the junction held 6 bases outside the gene matches. The CDR3 is 17 amino acids. Per the germline V gene, CDR1 is MDHEN and CDR2 is SYDVKM. CDR3 amino acids: CASSSPGQGHSNQPQHF. The CDR3 DNA sequence: TGTGCCAGCAGTTCTCCGGGACAGGGGCATAGCAATCAGCCCCAGCATTTT.

The chain uses TRBV11-3 and TRBJ2-1; D is perhaps TRBD2 (5 bases). Trimming took 5 bases from V and 7 from J, leaving 18 bases between them. There are 15 residues in the CDR3. Germline lookup yields CDR1 SGHNT and CDR2 YENEEA. CDR3: CASSPPVDSGNEQFF. Written as DNA, the CDR3 is TGTGCCAGCAGCCCCCCGGTGGACTCGGGGAATGAGCAGTTCTTC.

This chain links TRBV7-3 with TRBJ2-7, with D tentatively TRBD1 (5 bases). The CDR3 has 14 residues. CDR1 and CDR2 (germline): SGHTA, FQGTGA. The V end was cut by 2 bases, the J end by 2 bases, with 10 bases between. CDR3 nucleotides: TGTGCCAGCAGCTTAGACGCAGGGACCTACGAGCAGTACTTC. Its protein product is CASSLDAGTYEQYF. The variable domain in full, with the rest retrieved from reference TRBV7-3 and TRBJ2-7, is GAGVSQTPSNKVTEKGKYVELRCDPISGHTALYWYRQSLGQGPEFLIYFQGTGAADDSGLPNDRFFAVRPEGSVSTLKIQRTERGDSAVYLCASSLDAGTYEQYFGPGTRLTVT.

The chain employs TRBV5-4 and TRBJ2-1; no definite D call. The CDR3 runs 15 residues. The ends were cut back, 0 bases at V and 2 bases at J, with 9 bases in the middle. Germline CDR1 reads SGHNT; CDR2 reads YYREEE (reference sequence). CDR3 DNA sequence: TGTGCCAGCAGCTTGGCCGCGGTAGCCTACAATGAGCAGTTCTTC. Protein sequence: CASSLAAVAYNEQFF.

The chain has TRBV5-4 and TRBJ2-7, with TRBD2 as a possible D gene (7 bases). The length of the CDR3 is 13 residues. Trimming stripped 4 bases from V and 7 bases from J, with 15 bases between. Germline CDR1 reads SGHNT; CDR2 reads YYREEE (reference sequence). The CDR3 is CASSPDGGREQYF. The CDR3 DNA follows: TGTGCCAGCAGCCCCGACGGGGGGCGAGAGCAGTACTTC.

This clone was recorded a few times. The chain combines TRBV14 with TRBJ1-6, with a tentative D call TRBD1 (6 bases). Germline values: CDR1 SGHDN, CDR2 FVKESK. Trimming took 0 bases from V and 0 from J, leaving 18 bases between them. The CDR3 runs 20 residues. The CDR3 spells CASSQDGLDSLSSYNSPLHF. CDR3 DNA: TGTGCCAGCAGCCAAGATGGGTTGGACAGCCTGAGCTCCTATAATTCACCCCTCCACTTT.

With respect to this clone: Other DNA sequences in this sample translate to the same CDR3. The chain couples TRBV9 to TRBJ2-3; 11 nucleotides line up with TRBD2. This CDR3 is built from 16 residues. The germline V gene encodes CDR1 SGDLS and CDR2 YYNGEE. V was pared by 2 bases and J by 5 bases, with 7 bases of the junction left unmatched. CDR3 sequence: CASSVSGRAGGDTQYF. The CDR3 DNA is TGTGCCAGCAGCGTTAGCGGGAGGGCCGGAGGAGATACGCAGTATTTT.

This clone was detected a few times. The CDR3 here is CASSLGQGGGEAFF. The CDR3 DNA is TGCGCCAGCAGCTTGGGGCAGGGAGGAGGTGAAGCTTTCTTT. V gene TRBV5-1 combines with J gene TRBJ1-1; D is perhaps TRBD1 (5 bases). Trimming removed 0 bases at V and 7 bases at J, with 13 bases between. Germline V gene data show CDR1 as SGHRS and CDR2 as YFSETQ. The CDR3 is made up of 14 amino acids.

This clone was observed a single time. The rearrangement uses TRBV5-1 and TRBJ1-1; no clear D gene. Germline V gene data show CDR1 as SGHRS and CDR2 as YFSETQ. The CDR3 is 13 residues long. V lost 6 bases to trimming and J lost 1 base, with 10 bases between them. The CDR3 DNA is TGCGCCAGCACTAATCCGGGGAACACTGAAGCTTTCTTT. The encoded protein is CASTNPGNTEAFF. The full variable domain, with the rest looked up from reference TRBV5-1 and TRBJ1-1, is KAGVTQTPRYLIKTRGQQVTLSCSPISGHRSVSWYQQTPGQGLQFLFEYFSETQRNKGNFPGRFSGRQFSNSRSEMNVSTLELGDSALYLCASTNPGNTEAFFGQGTRLTVV.